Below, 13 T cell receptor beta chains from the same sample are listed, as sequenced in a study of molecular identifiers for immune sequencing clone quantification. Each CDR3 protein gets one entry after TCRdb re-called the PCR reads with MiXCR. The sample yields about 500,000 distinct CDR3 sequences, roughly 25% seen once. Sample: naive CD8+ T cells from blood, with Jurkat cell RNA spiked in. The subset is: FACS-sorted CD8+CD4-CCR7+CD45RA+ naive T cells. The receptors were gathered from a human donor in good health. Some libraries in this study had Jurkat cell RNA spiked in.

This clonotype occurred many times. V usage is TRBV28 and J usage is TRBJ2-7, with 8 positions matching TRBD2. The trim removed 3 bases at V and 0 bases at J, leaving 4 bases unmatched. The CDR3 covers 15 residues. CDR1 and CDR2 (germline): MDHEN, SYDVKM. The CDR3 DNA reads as TGTGCCAGCAGTTTTCGCGGGAGGACCTCCTACGAGCAGTACTTC. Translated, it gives CASSFRGRTSYEQYF. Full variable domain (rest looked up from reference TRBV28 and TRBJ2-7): DVKVTQSSRYLVKRTGEKVFLECVQDMDHENMFWYRQDPGLGLRLIYFSYDVKMKEKGDIPEGYSVSREKKERFSLILESASTNQTSMYLCASSFRGRTSYEQYFGPGTRLTVT.

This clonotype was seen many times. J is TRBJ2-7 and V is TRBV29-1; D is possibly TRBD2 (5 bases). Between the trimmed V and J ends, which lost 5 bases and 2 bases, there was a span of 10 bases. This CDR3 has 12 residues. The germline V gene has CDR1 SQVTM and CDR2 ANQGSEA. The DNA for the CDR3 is TGCAGCGTTCACGAGGGCACCTACGAGCAGTACTTC. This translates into CSVHEGTYEQYF.

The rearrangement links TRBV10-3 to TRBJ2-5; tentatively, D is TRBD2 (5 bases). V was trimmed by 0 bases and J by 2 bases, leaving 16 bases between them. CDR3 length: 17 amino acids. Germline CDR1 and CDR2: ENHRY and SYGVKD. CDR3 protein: CAISESTTGLTQETQYF. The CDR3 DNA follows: TGTGCCATCAGTGAGTCGACTACCGGACTGACACAAGAGACCCAGTACTTC.

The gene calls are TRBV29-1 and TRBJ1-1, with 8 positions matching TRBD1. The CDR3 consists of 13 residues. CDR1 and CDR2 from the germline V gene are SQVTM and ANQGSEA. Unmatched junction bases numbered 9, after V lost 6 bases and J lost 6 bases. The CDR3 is CSVVTGVESEAFF. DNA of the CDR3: TGCAGCGTCGTGACAGGGGTAGAATCTGAAGCTTTCTTT.

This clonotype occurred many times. The CDR3 coding sequence is TGTGCCAGCAGCCCACCGGGAAGGTACGAGCAGTACTTC. Its translation is CASSPPGRYEQYF. The chain joins TRBV14 to TRBJ2-7, with D maybe TRBD2 (5 bases). This CDR3 region has 13 residues. Trimming removed 4 bases at V and 4 bases at J, with 11 bases between. Germline loops: CDR1 SGHDN, CDR2 FVKESK.

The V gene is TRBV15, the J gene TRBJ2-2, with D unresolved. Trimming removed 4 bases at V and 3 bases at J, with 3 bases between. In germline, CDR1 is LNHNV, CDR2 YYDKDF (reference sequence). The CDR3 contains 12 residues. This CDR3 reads CATSTYTGELFF. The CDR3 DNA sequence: TGTGCCACCAGCACATACACCGGGGAGCTGTTTTTT.

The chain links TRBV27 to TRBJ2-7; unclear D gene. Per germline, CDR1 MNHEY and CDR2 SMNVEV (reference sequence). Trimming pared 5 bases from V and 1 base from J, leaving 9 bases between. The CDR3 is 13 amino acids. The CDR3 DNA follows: TGTGCCAGCAGTCGAGACCGTTCCTACGAGCAGTACTTC. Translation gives CASSRDRSYEQYF.

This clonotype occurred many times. The CDR3 spells CASSPRQGSTDTQYF. The CDR3 DNA follows: TGTGCCAGCAGTCCTCGTCAGGGTAGCACAGATACGCAGTATTTT. The chain links TRBV28 to TRBJ2-3; TRBD1 might be the D (5 bases). The CDR3 sequence is 15 residues long. CDR1 is MDHEN and CDR2 is SYDVKM in the germline V gene. Trimming pared 5 bases from V and 0 bases from J, leaving 12 bases between.

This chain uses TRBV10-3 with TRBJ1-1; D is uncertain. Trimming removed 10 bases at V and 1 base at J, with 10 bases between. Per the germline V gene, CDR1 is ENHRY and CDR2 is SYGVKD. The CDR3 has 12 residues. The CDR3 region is CASTDSNTEAFF. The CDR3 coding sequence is TGTGCCAGCACAGACTCGAACACTGAAGCTTTCTTT.

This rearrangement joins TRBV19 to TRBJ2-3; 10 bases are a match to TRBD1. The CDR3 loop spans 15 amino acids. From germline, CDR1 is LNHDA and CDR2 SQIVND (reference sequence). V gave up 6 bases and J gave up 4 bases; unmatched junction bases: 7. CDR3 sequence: CASSSRDRGADTQYF. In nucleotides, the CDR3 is TGTGCCAGTAGCTCCCGGGACAGGGGCGCAGATACGCAGTATTTT. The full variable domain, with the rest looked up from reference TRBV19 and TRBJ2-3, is DGGITQSPKYLFRKEGQNVTLSCEQNLNHDAMYWYRQDPGQGLRLIYYSQIVNDFQKGDIAEGYSVSREKKESFPLTVTSAQKNPTAFYLCASSSRDRGADTQYFGPGTRLTVL.

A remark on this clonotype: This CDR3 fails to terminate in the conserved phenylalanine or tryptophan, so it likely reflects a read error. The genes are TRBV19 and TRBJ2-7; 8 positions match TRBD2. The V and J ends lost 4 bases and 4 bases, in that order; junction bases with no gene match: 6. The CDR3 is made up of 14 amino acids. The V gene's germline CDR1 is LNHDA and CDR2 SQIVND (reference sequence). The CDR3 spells CASSNGLAKYEQYL. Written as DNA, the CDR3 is TGTGCCAGTAGTAACGGACTAGCCAAATACGAGCAGTACCTC.

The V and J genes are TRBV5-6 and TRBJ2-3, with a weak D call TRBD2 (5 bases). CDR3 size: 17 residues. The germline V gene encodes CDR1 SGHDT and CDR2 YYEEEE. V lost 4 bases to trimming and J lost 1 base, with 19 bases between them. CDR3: CASSTRQPPEGTDTQYF. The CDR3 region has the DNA TGTGCCAGCAGCACCCGACAACCCCCGGAGGGCACAGATACGCAGTATTTT.

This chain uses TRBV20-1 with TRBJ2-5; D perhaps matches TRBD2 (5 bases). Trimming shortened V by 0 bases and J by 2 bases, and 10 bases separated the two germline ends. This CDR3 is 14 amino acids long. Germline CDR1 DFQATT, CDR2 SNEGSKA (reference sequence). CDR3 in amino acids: CSARELVNQETQYF. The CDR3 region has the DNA TGCAGTGCTAGAGAACTAGTAAATCAAGAGACCCAGTACTTC.